The table lists the clone carrying this T cell receptor beta chain with many counts. This sample was included in a study of early T cells in non-severe SARS-CoV-2 infection. Germline CDR1 and CDR2: MNHEY and SVGAGI. The ends were cut back, 0 bases at V and 2 bases at J, with 11 bases in the middle. The CDR3 length is 16 residues. TCRdb reanalysed the 5' RACE reads using MiXCR and keeps one entry per CDR3 protein. The sample yields 55,000 to 70,000 distinct CDR3 sequences, over 3.5% seen once. Sample: whole blood, taken at baseline. This receptor was obtained from an adult who was a healthcare worker with PCR-confirmed SARS-CoV-2 infection or an uninfected control (not recorded which). The donor label of this sample is uncertain. The chain joins TRBV6-5 to TRBJ1-5; D might be TRBD1 (5 bases). The CDR3 DNA is TGTGCCAGCAGTTACTCGCCAAGGGGTCGCAATCAGCCCCAGCATTTT. This translates into CASSYSPRGRNQPQHF.